This entry features one T cell receptor (beta chain) sequence. This clonotype has only a few counts. Its antigen is still unknown. The sample holds no much larger clone one base away, and base qualities are not on file. These data are taken from a study of Graves' ophthalmopathy and Graves' hyperthyroidism (dated by TCRdb to 2016 to 2018). Study-level background: Peripheral blood samples were taken at the time of initial diagnosis, before any treatment was given. A discovery set of 100 patients (43 ophthalmopathy, 55 to 65 stable hyperthyroidism) was enrolled to explore V-J signatures distinguishing ophthalmopathy from hyperthyroidism. In total, around 130 blood samples were TCR-sequenced: fewer than 50 ophthalmopathy, some 72 hyperthyroidism and about 17 hyperthyroidism-to-ophthalmopathy patients. Following sampling, methimazole starting at 30 mg daily was administered to hyperthyroidism patients, and high-dose intravenous methylprednisolone was administered to ophthalmopathy patients. The study used TCR beta repertoire signatures to distinguish Graves' ophthalmopathy from Graves' hyperthyroidism and to predict progression to ophthalmopathy. T-cell repertoires of thyroid tissue and blood were compared in over 5 hyperthyroidism patients. An independent validation cohort was composed of around 19 hyperthyroidism patients and some 16 patients who later progressed from hyperthyroidism to ophthalmopathy.

CDR1 is given as SQVTM and CDR2 as ANQGSEA, both from the germline V gene. V is reduced by 4 bases and J by 4 bases, leaving a spacing of 3 bases between them. Taken from cysteine to phenylalanine, the CDR3 has 10 residues. Only CDR3 DNA remains: 30 bases, in frame from the first base. Ophthalmopathy patients had moderately to severely active disease, Clinical Activity Score of at least 3, NOSPECS grade of at least 4, and disease duration under 3 months. Anyone with other autoimmune diseases, uncontrolled infections, pregnancy or lactation was excluded from the study. Diagnosis was based on clinical symptoms, serum thyroxine, TRAb, thyroid ultrasound and orbital computed tomography. Using Ficoll-Paque density gradient centrifugation, PBMCs were isolated from less than 13 ml of fresh peripheral blood. Trizol reagent was used to extract the total RNA, and its quality was then checked on an Agilent 2100 Bioanalyzer.

Study-wide conclusions, independent of this receptor: In cross-validation, the 13-signature model distinguished ophthalmopathy from stable hyperthyroidism with 87.88% sensitivity and 81% to 82% specificity, while in the test set the corresponding values were about 79% and 69%. No statistical method was used to predetermine the sample size, and group allocation was not hidden from the investigators. Most of the expanded thyroid clonotypes with a frequency above 0.001 were also detected in blood, and it was suggested that the thyroid immune response may be reflected by blood repertoires. In validation, the model predicted ophthalmopathy progression with about 70% sensitivity and roughly 72% specificity; 12 predicted patients were CT-confirmed with GO in a median of approximately six months.

For repertoire sequencing, the TCR beta CDR3 regions were amplified from RNA transcripts. HTBI primers and the Qiagen OneStep RT-PCR kit were used in a first-round RT-PCR, which was followed by a second-round multiplex PCR, size selection and purification. Libraries were sequenced paired-end with 100 bp reads on an Illumina HiSeq2000. Under the source paper's analysis protocol: SOAPnuke was used for read processing, and reads with adapters, uncalled bases, a mean Phred below 15, or no exact constant-primer or identifier match were discarded. COPE v1.2.5 was used to merge high-quality paired reads. Each unique nucleotide sequence was defined as a clonotype, and clonotypes were aligned to IMGT TRB V, D and J references with MiTCR v1.1. Only V-J combinations with frequency above 0.0001 were analysed, covering approximately 99% of repertoires. For each V-J combination, a TCR clonal expansion and chaos score was defined as the ratio of F50 clonal expansion to chaos observed in the TCRdist matrix. Welch's t-statistics and random forest were used to reduce the features to approximately 13 V-J combinations, which were then used as input to a naive Bayes classifier. Thyroid-blood repertoire similarity was quantified with the Morisita-Horn index. TCRdb ran its own pipeline on the public reads, namely fastp trimming at Q25 and MiXCR clone calling, and kept in-frame beta chains. CDR3 protein sequences are deduplicated, and each keeps its most common genes and DNA. The V and J calls here are based on TCRdb, not the publication. Recorded for this sample are about 740,000 distinct CDR3 sequences; approximately 40% of them occurred a single time. The ten largest clones represent 44% of the sample.

The receptor chain draws on TRBV29-1 and TRBJ2-3, with no reliable assignment of the D segment. This TCR derives from an adult man with Graves' ophthalmopathy. Sample: peripheral blood. The bases read TGCAGCGTTGGTCCAGATACGCAGTATTTT. Its protein is CSVGPDTQYF.